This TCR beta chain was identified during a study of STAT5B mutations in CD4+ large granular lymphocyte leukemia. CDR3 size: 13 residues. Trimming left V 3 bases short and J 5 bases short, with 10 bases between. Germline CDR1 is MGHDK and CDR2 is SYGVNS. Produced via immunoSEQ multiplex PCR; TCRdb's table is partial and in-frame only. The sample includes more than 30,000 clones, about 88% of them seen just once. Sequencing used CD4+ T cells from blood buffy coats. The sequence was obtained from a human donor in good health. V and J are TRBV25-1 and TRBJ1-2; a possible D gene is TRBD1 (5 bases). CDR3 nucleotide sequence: TGTGCCAGCAGTGAGGGGGTTTTTTATGGCTACACCTTC. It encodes CASSEGVFYGYTF.